The 30 T cell receptor beta chains reported below all come from one sample, sequenced in a study of CD8 T cells in ankylosing spondylitis. For these receptors, no antigen is known. Study conclusions and caveats: One TCR beta motif, made up of eight highly homologous variants, appeared characteristic of ankylosing spondylitis blood.

Each CDR3 protein gets one entry after TCRdb re-called the 5' RACE reads with MiXCR. The sample carries approximately 400,000 distinct CDR3 sequences, 17% recorded once. Sequencing was done on a sample of blood, either unsorted or a sorted T cell fraction (not recorded which). Receptor source: a male donor with ankylosing spondylitis.

This clonotype has a count of ten or more. V gene TRBV7-9 combines with J gene TRBJ1-1; 7 bases agree with TRBD1. V trimming: 4 bases; J trimming: 1 base; junction bases outside the gene matches: 3. The CDR3 spans 14 residues. Germline CDR1 reads SEHNR; CDR2 reads FQNEAQ (reference sequence). The chain's CDR3 is CASSSRTGNTEAFF. The CDR3 DNA is TGTGCCAGCAGCTCGAGGACAGGGAACACTGAAGCTTTCTTT.

The chain uses TRBV20-1 and TRBJ1-1; D is ambiguous. CDR3 length equals 8 residues. Trimming shortened V by 5 bases and J by 7 bases, and 2 bases separated the two germline ends. Germline CDR1 is DFQATT and CDR2 is SNEGSKA (reference sequence). The CDR3 region has the DNA TGCAGTGCTGATGAAGCTTTCTTT. Translated, it gives CSADEAFF.

This clonotype was observed a handful of times. The chain links TRBV20-1 to TRBJ2-3; TRBD2 matches 10 bases. Trimming at V came to 2 bases and at J to 0 bases, leaving 11 bases not matched to a gene. The CDR3 covers 18 residues. Germline CDR1 DFQATT, CDR2 SNEGSKA (reference sequence). Written as DNA, the CDR3 is TGCAGTGCTAGACGCTCCGGACTAGCGGTTACTAGCACAGATACGCAGTATTTT. This sequence encodes CSARRSGLAVTSTDTQYF.

The chain has TRBV10-3 and TRBJ2-3, with TRBD1 identical over 9 bases. The CDR3 loop spans 17 amino acids. Germline trimming cut 10 bases from V and 4 bases from J; bases unmatched to any gene: 18. Per the germline V gene, CDR1 is ENHRY and CDR2 is SYGVKD. The CDR3 is CATHRSGTGMSADTQYF. CDR3 nucleotides: TGTGCCACCCATCGTTCCGGGACAGGGATGAGTGCAGATACGCAGTATTTT.

The chain couples TRBV11-2 to TRBJ2-2, with 13 bases fitting TRBD2. In germline, CDR1 is SGHAT, CDR2 FQNNGV. V gave up 5 bases and J gave up 6 bases; unmatched junction bases: 3. This CDR3 spans 15 amino acids. CDR3 DNA: TGTGCCAGCAGCCTGACTAGCGGGGGGTCCGGGGAGCTGTTTTTT. This gives the protein CASSLTSGGSGELFF.

This clonotype appeared a few times. The rearrangement joins TRBV12-3 or TRBV12-4 to TRBJ1-4; D not resolved. V lost 5 bases to trimming and J lost 0 bases, with 10 bases between them. The CDR3 loop spans 15 amino acids. The CDR3 sequence is CASSRGSTTNEKLFF. The DNA of the CDR3 is TGTGCCAGCAGTCGGGGATCCACAACTAATGAAAAACTGTTTTTT.

Ten or more counts support this clonotype. J is TRBJ2-1 and V is TRBV5-1; D possibly corresponds to TRBD1 (5 bases). The CDR3 consists of 14 residues. Germline CDR1 is SGHRS and CDR2 is YFSETQ. V gave up 0 bases and J gave up 4 bases, with 8 bases separating them. CDR3 in amino acids: CASSLGTIYNEQFF. In nucleotides, the CDR3 is TGCGCCAGCAGCTTGGGGACAATATACAATGAGCAGTTCTTC.

This clonotype was observed a few times. The rearrangement uses TRBV20-1 and TRBJ2-3, with D unresolved. Germline V gene lookup returns CDR1 DFQATT and CDR2 SNEGSKA (reference sequence). This CDR3 spans 17 amino acids. Trimming shortened V by 4 bases and J by 0 bases, and 20 bases separated the two germline ends. The CDR3 protein is CSATLAGWRISTDTQYF. As DNA, the CDR3 is TGCAGTGCTACCCTCGCAGGATGGAGAATAAGCACAGATACGCAGTATTTT.

CDR3 region: CASSSGTGGPYGYTF. The CDR3 region has the DNA TGTGCCAGCAGTTCAGGGACAGGGGGACCCTATGGCTACACCTTC. The J gene is TRBJ1-2, the V gene TRBV12-3 or TRBV12-4, with 11 nucleotides matching TRBD1. CDR3 length equals 15 residues. Trimming took 4 bases from V and 4 from J; bases not matched to a gene: 5.

The chain links TRBV5-1 to TRBJ2-5; D is unresolved. Germline V CDR1 and CDR2: SGHRS, YFSETQ. The CDR3 has 14 residues. Trimming took off 0 bases at V and 1 base at J, with 7 bases between the two ends. CDR3 sequence: CASSLGQVQETQYF. Here the CDR3 DNA reads TGCGCCAGCAGCTTGGGTCAAGTCCAAGAGACCCAGTACTTC.

In this sample, this clonotype turned up once. CDR3 region: CSDQYGYTF. The CDR3, as DNA: TGCAGCGATCAGTATGGCTACACCTTC. V and J are TRBV29-1 and TRBJ1-2; D remains unclear. The V end was cut by 7 bases, the J end by 5 bases, with 5 bases between. Germline loops: CDR1 SQVTM, CDR2 ANQGSEA. The CDR3 contains 9 residues.

This clonotype was picked up one time. The genes are TRBV18 and TRBJ2-3; D gene ambiguous. The germline V gene has CDR1 KGHSH and CDR2 LQKENI. The CDR3 is 13 amino acids. V was trimmed by 4 bases and J by 5 bases, leaving 10 bases between them. The CDR3 DNA follows: TGTGCCAGCTCACGACCGGTAGAAGATACGCAGTATTTT. It is translated as CASSRPVEDTQYF.

This clonotype was detected only a few times. V gene TRBV2 combines with J gene TRBJ2-2, with TRBD1 as a possible D gene (6 bases). This CDR3 has 14 residues. Germline lookup yields CDR1 SNHLY and CDR2 FYNNEI. Trimming stripped 7 bases from V and 0 bases from J, with 9 bases between. The CDR3 loop is CASKTGPNTGELFF. As DNA, the CDR3 is TGTGCCAGCAAAACAGGGCCGAACACCGGGGAGCTGTTTTTT.

This clonotype was observed a handful of times. The V and J genes are TRBV29-1 and TRBJ2-7; D gene unclear. Deletions cut 3 bases from V and 0 bases from J, with 6 bases between. The CDR3 length is 12 residues. Germline CDR1 and CDR2: SQVTM and ANQGSEA. The CDR3 reads CSVEGTSYEQYF. The CDR3 coding sequence is TGCAGCGTTGAGGGCACCTCCTACGAGCAGTACTTC.

V usage is TRBV20-1 and J usage is TRBJ2-5, with D tentatively TRBD2 (6 bases). V was pared by 3 bases and J by 8 bases, with 13 bases between. Germline values: CDR1 DFQATT, CDR2 SNEGSKA (reference sequence). The CDR3 is made up of 12 amino acids. The DNA for the CDR3 is TGCAGTGCTAGGCCCTACGGGGGTACCCAGTACTTC. This gives the protein CSARPYGGTQYF.

This clonotype has a handful of counts. This rearrangement joins TRBV6-5 to TRBJ1-2; D call uncertain. V was clipped by 2 bases and J by 8 bases, with 12 bases between them. Looked up from germline, CDR1 is MNHEY and CDR2 is SVGAGI. The CDR3 has 13 residues. DNA of the CDR3: TGTGCCAGCAGTTACCCGTCAAAGGAGGGCTACACCTTC. Protein product: CASSYPSKEGYTF.

A few counts support this clonotype. J is TRBJ2-1 and V is TRBV20-1; 7 bases match TRBD1. Germline V gene sequence: CDR1 DFQATT, CDR2 SNEGSKA (reference sequence). The CDR3 contains 16 residues. V gave up 5 bases and J gave up 7 bases; unmatched junction bases: 17. CDR3 coding DNA: TGCAGTGCTTTGCGGACAGGCAGAGAAACACTGAATGAGCAGTTCTTC. Its translation: CSALRTGRETLNEQFF.

J is TRBJ1-6 and V is TRBV20-1; tentative D call: TRBD1 (5 bases). Germline assignment: CDR1 DFQATT and CDR2 SNEGSKA (reference sequence). The germline V and J ends were trimmed by 3 bases and 13 bases, with 16 bases remaining between them. This CDR3 region has 13 residues. In DNA, the CDR3 is TGCAGTGCTAGGGGGCCGGCGGTTACCCCCCTCCACTTT. This translates into CSARGPAVTPLHF.

There are many counts of this clonotype. The chain recombines TRBV20-1 with TRBJ2-7; no firm D call. Deletions cut 6 bases from V and 2 bases from J, with 17 bases between. The germline gives CDR1 DFQATT, CDR2 SNEGSKA (reference sequence). The CDR3 extends over 14 amino acids. CDR3 sequence (DNA): TGCAGTGCCCCGCGAATAAGTGTTACCTACGAGCAGTACTTC. Its protein product is CSAPRISVTYEQYF.

This chain uses TRBV18 with TRBJ1-2, with TRBD1 matching 8 bases. CDR1 and CDR2 from the germline V gene are KGHSH and LQKENI. This CDR3 is built from 13 residues. V shed 3 bases, J shed 7 bases, and the junction held 4 bases outside the gene matches. The DNA of the CDR3 is TGTGCCAGCTCACCCTTGGACAGGGTTGGCTACACCTTC. Protein product: CASSPLDRVGYTF.

The chain has TRBV20-1 and TRBJ2-3, with D perhaps matching TRBD1 (5 bases). V lost 3 bases to trimming and J lost 5 bases, with 12 bases between them. Germline V lookup: CDR1 DFQATT, CDR2 SNEGSKA (reference sequence). There are 13 residues in the CDR3. Here the CDR3 DNA reads TGCAGTGCTAGCGTTGATGACAGAGATACGCAGTATTTT. Residues: CSASVDDRDTQYF.

This clonotype was recorded many times. This sequence joins TRBV29-1 and TRBJ2-5, with a tentative D call TRBD1 (6 bases). CDR1 is SQVTM and CDR2 is ANQGSEA in the germline V gene. The V end lost 7 bases, the J end lost 5 bases, and 14 bases lay between the germline ends. This CDR3 has 12 amino acids. CDR3 in amino acids: CSALRGEETQYF. Written as DNA, the CDR3 is TGCAGCGCCCTCAGGGGAGAGGAGACCCAGTACTTC.

This clonotype has only a few counts. The rearrangement links TRBV5-1 to TRBJ1-6; D uncertain. The CDR3 totals 14 residues. Per germline, CDR1 SGHRS and CDR2 YFSETQ. The ends were cut back, 0 bases at V and 10 bases at J, with 11 bases in the middle. CDR3: CASSLDWERSPLHF. As DNA, the CDR3 is TGCGCCAGCAGCTTGGACTGGGAACGGTCACCCCTCCACTTT.

This clonotype was recorded many times. The genes are TRBV12-3 or TRBV12-4 and TRBJ2-7, with D unclear. This CDR3 is built from 12 residues. The V and J ends lost 8 bases and 4 bases respectively, with 12 bases between them. CDR3 loop: CASGLHRYEQYF. CDR3 coding DNA: TGTGCCAGCGGCCTTCACCGATACGAGCAGTACTTC.

This clonotype was seen only a few times. The chain couples TRBV5-1 to TRBJ2-3; a weak D match, TRBD2 (5 bases). The ends were cut back, 5 bases at V and 4 bases at J, with 11 bases in the middle. The CDR3 is 13 residues long. From germline, CDR1 is SGHRS and CDR2 YFSETQ. As DNA, the CDR3 is TGCGCCAGCAGACGGGCCGGGGCAGATACGCAGTATTTT. It yields the protein CASRRAGADTQYF.

V is TRBV2 and J is TRBJ2-7; D unclear. This CDR3 is built from 13 residues. Between the trimmed V and J ends, which lost 7 bases and 3 bases, there was a span of 13 bases. In germline, CDR1 is SNHLY, CDR2 FYNNEI. The CDR3 spells CASKDPKVYEQYF. CDR3 DNA sequence: TGTGCCAGCAAGGACCCAAAGGTCTACGAGCAGTACTTC.

The table lists this clonotype with many counts. V usage is TRBV29-1 and J usage is TRBJ2-3; D remains unclear. The V end was cut by 7 bases, the J end by 3 bases, with 5 bases between. Germline CDR1 SQVTM, CDR2 ANQGSEA. CDR3 length: 10 residues. The CDR3 is CSGRTDTQYF. The CDR3 DNA is TGCAGCGGCAGGACAGATACGCAGTATTTT.

In its sample, this clonotype was seen many times. The V gene is TRBV29-1, the J gene TRBJ2-2; TRBD2 matches 7 bases. The length of the CDR3 is 17 residues. Germline lookup yields CDR1 SQVTM and CDR2 ANQGSEA. Germline trimming cut 1 base from V and 1 base from J; bases unmatched to any gene: 9. The CDR3 spells CSVEGYGGRGNTGELFF. The CDR3 DNA is TGCAGCGTTGAAGGGTATGGCGGGAGAGGGAACACCGGGGAGCTGTTTTTT.

The V gene is TRBV15, the J gene TRBJ2-5; D is ambiguous. Germline CDR1 reads LNHNV; CDR2 reads YYDKDF (reference sequence). This CDR3 spans 14 amino acids. V lost 0 bases and J lost 5, with 10 bases in between. Here the CDR3 reads CATSRDPLGETQYF. Written as DNA, the CDR3 is TGTGCCACCAGCAGAGATCCTTTGGGGGAGACCCAGTACTTC.

The rearrangement uses TRBV10-3 and TRBJ1-5; D is uncertain. CDR1 and CDR2 from the germline V gene are ENHRY and SYGVKD. The CDR3 has 13 residues. The V end lost 2 bases, the J end lost 3 bases, and 5 bases lay between the germline ends. The CDR3 here is CAISEGDNQPQHF. The DNA for the CDR3 is TGTGCCATCAGTGAGGGCGACAATCAGCCCCAGCATTTT.